This T cell receptor (beta chain) was captured in a study of cytomegalovirus exposure and HLA in healthy donors. Findings of the study overall: An analysis that came later showed most CMV-associated TCR beta chains appearing HLA-restricted. Presence/absence analyses treated sequencing depth as roughly uniform across donors. Previous analysis showed most TCR beta V segments were productive about 90% or about 30% of the time.

The PCR made use of 60 Vbeta and 13 Jbeta primers. Sequencing was performed with immunoSEQ multiplex PCR; in TCRdb, only in-frame clones are kept and a portion is missing. The data show 90,000 to 140,000 clones, roughly 80% seen once. Of note for this clone: Its antigen is currently unknown.

Trimming took 9 bases from V and 9 from J; bases not matched to a gene: 28. The CDR3 is made up of 19 amino acids. Per germline, CDR1 KGHSH and CDR2 LQKENI. Sequencing input: PBMCs. This TCR came from a woman aged 40-49 years in good health and CMV-seropositive. The chain is built from TRBV18 and TRBJ2-3; 9 bases map to TRBD1. The CDR3 sequence: CASSVRTGAAGSGSMTQYF. The CDR3 DNA is TGTGCCAGTTCAGTGAGGACAGGGGCCGCCGGGTCCGGGAGTATGACGCAGTATTTT.